One sample yielded the 26 T cell receptor beta chains listed below, sequenced in a study of CD8 T cells in Susac syndrome. It was with random hexamers that roughly 0.45 to 1 ug RNA was reverse transcribed. Via MiXCR, TCRdb re-called the immunoSEQ multiplex PCR reads, giving one row per CDR3 protein. Among 250,000 to 300,000 distinct CDR3 sequences listed, approximately 85% were seen once. Material for sequencing was CD8+ T cells from PBMCs. These receptors came from a human donor with multiple sclerosis.

This clonotype came up many times. The chain joins TRBV5-6 to TRBJ1-2; 11 bases align to TRBD1. The V and J ends lost 1 base and 8 bases, in that order; junction bases with no gene match: 7. Germline V gives CDR1 SGHDT, CDR2 YYEEEE. The CDR3 is 15 residues long. The DNA of the CDR3 is TGTGCCAGCAGCTTGATAGGGACAGGGGGTTACGGCTACACCTTC. This gives the protein CASSLIGTGGYGYTF. Drawing the rest from reference TRBV5-6 and TRBJ1-2, the complete variable domain is DAGVTQSPTHLIKTRGQQVTLRCSPKSGHDTVSWYQQALGQGPQFIFQYYEEEERQRGNFPDRFSGHQFPNYSSELNVNALLLGDSALYLCASSLIGTGGYGYTFGSGTRLTVV.

This clonotype was detected a few times. The CDR3 region is CASSPASYEQYF. The CDR3 DNA reads as TGTGCCAGCTCACCGGCTTCCTACGAGCAGTACTTC. This chain links TRBV18 with TRBJ2-7; no firm D call. The germline CDR1 and CDR2 sequences are KGHSH and LQKENI. The CDR3 has 12 amino acids. Trimming took off 3 bases at V and 1 base at J, with 4 bases between the two ends.

This clonotype was recorded a few times. This sequence joins TRBV6-2 or TRBV6-3 and TRBJ2-3; D not resolved. Trimming removed 4 bases at V and 6 bases at J, with 11 bases between. Germline values: CDR1 MNHEY, CDR2 SVGEGT. CDR3 length equals 13 residues. In DNA form, the CDR3 reads TGTGCCAGCAGTTTGAGCCCCGCGGATACGCAGTATTTT. Protein sequence: CASSLSPADTQYF.

The gene calls are TRBV12-3 or TRBV12-4 and TRBJ2-4, with TRBD2 matching over 11 bases. This CDR3 has 13 residues. Trimming at V came to 8 bases and at J to 6 bases, leaving 3 bases not matched to a gene. The DNA for the CDR3 is TGTGCCAGCGGTAGCGGGAGGGGAAACATTCAGTACTTC. This codes for CASGSGRGNIQYF.

This clonotype occurred a few times. The J gene is TRBJ2-6, the V gene TRBV11-2; D possibly corresponds to TRBD1 (6 bases). Germline CDR1 SGHAT, CDR2 FQNNGV. V lost 0 bases to trimming and J lost 5 bases, with 8 bases between them. The CDR3 has 15 residues. In nucleotides, the CDR3 is TGTGCCAGCAGCTTAGAACAGGGCTGGGCCAACGTCCTGACTTTC. Translation: CASSLEQGWANVLTF.

The genes are TRBV27 and TRBJ2-1; 13 bases align to TRBD2. J lost 6 bases, V lost 3 bases, and 2 bases had no gene match. Germline V gene lookup returns CDR1 MNHEY and CDR2 SMNVEV (reference sequence). CDR3 length: 15 residues. CDR3 region: CASSFGTSGINEQFF. DNA for the CDR3: TGTGCCAGCAGTTTCGGGACTAGCGGGATCAATGAGCAGTTCTTC.

This chain links TRBV27 with TRBJ2-7, with TRBD2 identical over 9 bases. Germline V gives CDR1 MNHEY, CDR2 SMNVEV (reference sequence). This CDR3 contains 16 residues. Trimming cost V 3 bases and J 2 bases; bases outside gene matches: 8. CDR3 sequence: CASSFSLAGSPYEQYF. CDR3 sequence (DNA): TGTGCCAGCAGTTTTAGTCTAGCGGGGTCTCCCTACGAGCAGTACTTC.

This clonotype was seen only once. The genes are TRBV5-4 and TRBJ2-7; a weak D match, TRBD2 (5 bases). With 5 bases removed from V and 7 bases from J, the gap between germline ends came to 13 bases. Germline CDR1 and CDR2: SGHNT and YYREEE (reference sequence). This CDR3 is built from 12 residues. The CDR3 loop is CASSSRTGEQYF. CDR3 coding DNA: TGTGCCAGCAGTTCAAGGACGGGGGAGCAGTACTTC.

The chain employs TRBV30 and TRBJ2-7; D ambiguous. Germline lookup yields CDR1 GTSNPN and CDR2 SVGIG (reference sequence). The CDR3 is 13 amino acids. V lost 0 bases and J 6 bases, leaving 12 bases between the germline ends. CDR3 nucleotides: TGTGCCTGGAGTGTAATACTCCGGATCGAGCAGTACTTC. Translation gives CAWSVILRIEQYF.

This chain uses TRBV29-1 with TRBJ2-7, with no clear D. Germline CDR1 and CDR2: SQVTM and ANQGSEA. Between the trimmed V and J ends, which lost 6 bases and 0 bases, there was a span of 12 bases. The CDR3 runs 13 residues. The DNA of the CDR3 is TGCAGCGTCACCGACTCGTCCTCCTACGAGCAGTACTTC. Amino acid sequence: CSVTDSSSYEQYF.

This clonotype showed up just a few times. This sequence joins TRBV27 and TRBJ2-1, with a tentative D call TRBD1 (5 bases). Between the trimmed V and J ends, which lost 5 bases and 9 bases, there was a span of 11 bases. The germline CDR1 and CDR2 sequences are MNHEY and SMNVEV (reference sequence). This CDR3 comprises 12 residues. As DNA, the CDR3 is TGTGCCAGCAGTCCCCGGACACTTGAGCAGTTCTTC. Translation: CASSPRTLEQFF.

The V gene is TRBV27, the J gene TRBJ2-7; no definite D call. V dropped 0 bases and J dropped 3 bases, with 6 bases sitting between them. The germline gives CDR1 MNHEY, CDR2 SMNVEV (reference sequence). The CDR3 consists of 13 residues. The CDR3 sequence: CASSLSAFYEQYF. CDR3 bases: TGTGCCAGCAGTTTATCCGCCTTCTACGAGCAGTACTTC.

The V gene is TRBV7-9, the J gene TRBJ1-1; D is undetermined. This CDR3 is built from 12 residues. V was trimmed by 8 bases and J by 2 bases, leaving 9 bases between them. The V gene's germline CDR1 is SEHNR and CDR2 FQNEAQ (reference sequence). CDR3 in DNA: TGTGCCAGCCAAAGGGAAAACACTGAAGCTTTCTTT. It specifies CASQRENTEAFF.

The chain joins TRBV15 to TRBJ2-1; the D gene is possibly TRBD2 (6 bases). CDR3 length equals 14 residues. Germline CDR1 and CDR2: LNHNV and YYDKDF (reference sequence). Trimming shortened V by 3 bases and J by 3 bases, and 9 bases separated the two germline ends. The CDR3 DNA sequence: TGTGCCACCAGCAGCGGGAGCCACTACAATGAGCAGTTCTTC. Protein: CATSSGSHYNEQFF.

In DNA, the CDR3 is TGTGCCAGCAGTTCGGGGACTACGCAGTATTTT. As protein: CASSSGTTQYF. V and J are TRBV27 and TRBJ2-3; D assignment may be TRBD1 or TRBD2 (5 bases each). V was cut by 4 bases and J by 8 bases, with 7 bases left in between. The CDR3 is 11 residues long. The germline CDR1 and CDR2 sequences are MNHEY and SMNVEV (reference sequence).

This rearrangement joins TRBV7-9 to TRBJ2-7, with D possibly called TRBD1 or TRBD2 (5 bases each). Deletions cut 6 bases from V and 6 bases from J, with 15 bases between. CDR3 length: 13 amino acids. The V gene's germline CDR1 is SEHNR and CDR2 FQNEAQ (reference sequence). This chain's CDR3 is CASSTGGGPEQYF. The CDR3 bases are TGTGCCAGCAGTACTGGTGGGGGTCCCGAGCAGTACTTC.

The chain links TRBV19 to TRBJ2-5; D is undetermined. V shed 6 bases and J shed 5 bases, with 16 bases lying between them. The CDR3 loop spans 14 amino acids. Germline CDR1 and CDR2: LNHDA and SQIVND (reference sequence). The CDR3 coding sequence is TGTGCCAGTAGGGATACCGACGTTGTGGAGACCCAGTACTTC. Translation gives CASRDTDVVETQYF.

The V gene is TRBV4-3, the J gene TRBJ1-5; 7 bases fit TRBD1. Germline loops: CDR1 LGHNA, CDR2 YSLEER. This CDR3 spans 18 amino acids. The J segment lost 3 bases and the V segment lost 0 bases, leaving 11 bases of the junction unmatched. For the CDR3, the DNA is TGCGCCAGCAGCCAAGATCTCCTGGGACAGCTATCCAATCAGCCCCAGCATTTT. It translates to CASSQDLLGQLSNQPQHF.

As for this clonotype: The junction differs from germline at one of its ends, possibly a read error. The rearrangement uses TRBV6-5 and TRBJ2-3; perhaps TRBD1 as D (6 bases). The germline gives CDR1 MNHEY, CDR2 SVGAGI. The CDR3 contains 14 residues. CDR3 region: CAGSVDSSTDTQYF. CDR3 DNA sequence: TGTGCCGGCAGTGTGGACAGTAGCACAGATACGCAGTATTTT.

This clonotype was detected once. The chain combines TRBV7-9 with TRBJ1-5; possible D gene TRBD1, 5 bases. CDR3 length: 16 residues. From germline, CDR1 is SEHNR and CDR2 FQNEAQ (reference sequence). Trimming removed 5 bases at V and 0 bases at J, with 14 bases between. The CDR3 coding sequence is TGTGCCAGCAGCCGACTCGACAGCCATAGCAATCAGCCCCAGCATTTT. Residues: CASSRLDSHSNQPQHF.

The J gene is TRBJ2-1, the V gene TRBV20-1; unclear D gene. The V end lost 3 bases, the J end lost 4 bases, and 4 bases lay between the germline ends. CDR3 length: 11 residues. Germline assignment: CDR1 DFQATT and CDR2 SNEGSKA (reference sequence). CDR3 residues: CSARHYNEQFF. CDR3 DNA sequence: TGCAGTGCTAGGCATTACAATGAGCAGTTCTTC.

The rearrangement uses TRBV7-6 and TRBJ1-3, with D possibly matching TRBD1 (5 bases). Looked up from germline, CDR1 is SGHVS and CDR2 is FNYEAQ. CDR3 length equals 15 residues. V was trimmed by 5 bases and J by 0 bases, leaving 11 bases between them. This CDR3 is CASSIGGSSGNTIYF. The DNA of the CDR3 is TGTGCCAGCAGCATCGGGGGGTCCTCTGGAAACACCATATATTTT.

The rearrangement links TRBV28 to TRBJ2-7; D perhaps matches TRBD2 (5 bases). The V end was cut by 7 bases, the J end by 7 bases, with 20 bases between. Germline loops: CDR1 MDHEN, CDR2 SYDVKM. The CDR3 sequence is 14 residues long. DNA of the CDR3: TGTGCCAGCACTCCGGGGAGCCAACTACGGGAGCAGTACTTC. As protein: CASTPGSQLREQYF.

The chain employs TRBV16 and TRBJ1-1; possibly TRBD1 for D (5 bases). The CDR3 length is 15 residues. Trimming took 5 bases from V and 1 from J, leaving 14 bases between them. CDR1 and CDR2 (germline): KGHSY, FQNENV. The CDR3 here is CASSDDGRANTEAFF. The CDR3 region has the DNA TGTGCCAGCAGCGATGATGGCAGGGCGAACACTGAAGCTTTCTTT.

The J gene is TRBJ1-5, the V gene TRBV7-2; 7 bases align to TRBD1. V lost 4 bases to trimming and J lost 0 bases; unmatched junction nucleotides: 6. Per the germline V gene, CDR1 is SGHTA and CDR2 is FQGNSA. The CDR3 is 16 residues long. The CDR3 is CASSWGTADSNQPQHF. The CDR3 DNA is TGTGCCAGCAGCTGGGGGACAGCTGATAGCAATCAGCCCCAGCATTTT. The full variable domain, with the rest looked up from reference TRBV7-2 and TRBJ1-5, is GAGVSQSPSNKVTEKGKDVELRCDPISGHTALYWYRQSLGQGLEFLIYFQGNSAPDKSGLPSDRFSAERTGGSVSTLTIQRTQQEDSAVYLCASSWGTADSNQPQHFGDGTRLSIL.

The chain carries TRBV27 and TRBJ2-7; 7 nucleotides align to TRBD1. Germline V gene sequence: CDR1 MNHEY, CDR2 SMNVEV (reference sequence). The junction had 11 bases not matched to a gene; V was cut back by 4 bases and J by 2 bases. The CDR3 sequence is 16 residues long. CDR3 nucleotide sequence: TGTGCCAGCAGTTCCCATATAGACAGGGACCCCTACGAGCAGTACTTC. Residues: CASSSHIDRDPYEQYF.